Following are 21 T cell receptor beta chains from one sample sequenced in a study of T cell responses to AZD1222 COVID-19 vaccine. The data were produced by immunoSEQ multiplex PCR, yet TCRdb's version contains in-frame clones alone and is incomplete. Of roughly 130,000 clones in the sample, roughly nine tenths were seen once. Sample: peripheral blood, taken on day 0 of AZD1222 vaccination. The receptors were sampled from an adult in good health.

The chain has TRBV2 and TRBJ2-6, with D perhaps given as TRBD1 or TRBD2 (5 bases each). CDR3 size: 15 residues. V dropped 3 bases and J dropped 5 bases, with 11 bases sitting between them. CDR1 is SNHLY and CDR2 is FYNNEI in the germline V gene. The CDR3 DNA follows: TGTGCCAGCAGTGACGGGGCTGCCAGGGCCAACGTCCTGACTTTC. Translated: CASSDGAARANVLTF.

This chain connects TRBV14 to TRBJ1-1; TRBD1 matches 9 bases. CDR1 is SGHDN, CDR2 FVKESK, per germline. Trimming took 4 bases from V and 3 from J; bases not matched to a gene: 6. The CDR3 totals 15 residues. The CDR3 protein is CASSPQTGGYTEAFF. In nucleotides, the CDR3 is TGTGCCAGCAGCCCTCAGACAGGGGGGTACACTGAAGCTTTCTTT.

The V call is TRBV6-1, the J call TRBJ2-7; possible D gene TRBD2, 5 bases. CDR3 length equals 14 residues. CDR1 and CDR2 (germline): MNHNS, SASEGT. Trimming cost V 1 base and J 5 bases, with 12 bases left between them. In nucleotides, the CDR3 is TGTGCCAGCAGTGAAGGCAGGACTCGGGACGAGCAGTACTTC. It specifies CASSEGRTRDEQYF.

The chain carries TRBV7-2 and TRBJ2-7; no definite D call. CDR1 and CDR2 (germline): SGHTA, FQGNSA. Trimming took 5 bases from V and 6 from J, leaving 8 bases between them. The CDR3 totals 11 residues. The CDR3 is CASSQTSEQYF. CDR3 DNA sequence: TGTGCCAGCAGCCAGACCAGCGAGCAGTACTTC. The whole variable domain, remainder taken from reference TRBV7-2 and TRBJ2-7, is GAGVSQSPSNKVTEKGKDVELRCDPISGHTALYWYRQSLGQGLEFLIYFQGNSAPDKSGLPSDRFSAERTGGSVSTLTIQRTQQEDSAVYLCASSQTSEQYFGPGTRLTVT.

The V and J genes are TRBV27 and TRBJ1-1; possible D gene TRBD1, 5 bases. CDR1 is MNHEY, CDR2 SMNVEV, per germline (reference sequence). The CDR3 length is 15 residues. Trimming removed 2 bases from V and 3 bases from J, with 13 bases in between. CDR3 residues: CASSLRRGWDTEAFF. DNA of the CDR3: TGTGCCAGCAGTTTACGACGGGGGTGGGACACTGAAGCTTTCTTT.

This sequence joins TRBV5-5 and TRBJ1-1; D call uncertain. Germline loops: CDR1 SGHKS, CDR2 YYEKEE (reference sequence). The V end was cut by 4 bases, the J end by 5 bases, with 15 bases between. This CDR3 has 14 residues. The CDR3 reads CASSPVAGRTEAFF. The CDR3 DNA sequence: TGTGCCAGCAGCCCGGTCGCGGGGAGAACTGAAGCTTTCTTT.

This clone was seen only a few times. The chain carries TRBV15 and TRBJ1-1; 10 bases fit TRBD1. The CDR3 has 17 amino acids. Germline assignment: CDR1 LNHNV and CDR2 YYDKDF (reference sequence). With 3 bases clipped from V and 3 bases from J, the junction kept 10 bases outside the gene matches. The CDR3 reads CATSSYGVGTGDTEAFF. In nucleotides, the CDR3 is TGTGCCACCAGCAGCTACGGGGTAGGGACAGGGGACACTGAAGCTTTCTTT.

The chain combines TRBV2 with TRBJ2-7; D possibly matches TRBD1 or TRBD2 (5 bases each). The V end lost 4 bases, the J end lost 2 bases, and 15 bases lay between the germline ends. The CDR3 extends over 15 amino acids. Germline loops: CDR1 SNHLY, CDR2 FYNNEI. CDR3 protein: CASSVAGQGAYEQYF. CDR3 sequence (DNA): TGTGCCAGCAGTGTCGCGGGTCAGGGAGCCTACGAGCAGTACTTC.

The chain is built from TRBV10-2 and TRBJ1-5; tentatively, D is TRBD1 (6 bases). The V end was cut by 5 bases, the J end by 2 bases, with 13 bases between. This CDR3 contains 15 residues. Germline V gene sequence: CDR1 WSHSY, CDR2 SAAADI. This chain's CDR3 is CASSTGNVGNQPQHF. The CDR3 DNA reads as TGCGCCAGCAGTACAGGGAACGTTGGCAATCAGCCCCAGCATTTT.

The chain carries TRBV9 and TRBJ2-2, with 8 bases lining up with TRBD1. The J segment lost 3 bases and the V segment lost 4 bases, leaving 14 bases of the junction unmatched. Germline V gene lookup returns CDR1 SGDLS and CDR2 YYNGEE. This CDR3 contains 18 residues. CDR3 nucleotides: TGTGCCAGCAGCCCCCGTTTTGGCCAGGGGGCCGACACCGGGGAGCTGTTTTTT. It specifies CASSPRFGQGADTGELFF.

This rearrangement joins TRBV19 to TRBJ1-1; a weak D match, TRBD1 (5 bases). CDR3 length equals 14 residues. Germline loops: CDR1 LNHDA, CDR2 SQIVND (reference sequence). V lost 3 bases to trimming and J lost 0 bases, with 8 bases between them. The CDR3, as DNA: TGTGCCAGTAGTATCCGGGGGTTGAACACTGAAGCTTTCTTT. Translated: CASSIRGLNTEAFF. The whole variable domain, filled in from reference TRBV19 and TRBJ1-1, reads DGGITQSPKYLFRKEGQNVTLSCEQNLNHDAMYWYRQDPGQGLRLIYYSQIVNDFQKGDIAEGYSVSREKKESFPLTVTSAQKNPTAFYLCASSIRGLNTEAFFGQGTRLTVV.

DNA for the CDR3: TGTGCCAGCATTGGGGCAGAAGTCACCGGGGAGCTGTTTTTT. Translated: CASIGAEVTGELFF. This sequence joins TRBV2 and TRBJ2-2; perhaps TRBD1 as D (5 bases). With 7 bases removed from V and 4 bases from J, the gap between germline ends came to 13 bases. CDR3 length: 14 residues. CDR1 is SNHLY and CDR2 is FYNNEI in the germline V gene.

The chain is built from TRBV9 and TRBJ1-1, with a weak D call TRBD1 (5 bases). Germline values: CDR1 SGDLS, CDR2 YYNGEE. CDR3 length equals 14 residues. V was trimmed by 0 bases and J by 7 bases, leaving 13 bases between them. As DNA, the CDR3 is TGTGCCAGCAGCGTAGCTGGGGCGTCCAGTGAAGCTTTCTTT. This encodes CASSVAGASSEAFF.

The chain joins TRBV2 to TRBJ1-3; TRBD1 aligns across 7 bases. The germline V gene encodes CDR1 SNHLY and CDR2 FYNNEI. The CDR3 has 12 amino acids. Losses at the gene ends were 9 bases for V and 4 bases for J; bases not matched to a gene: 3. CDR3 coding DNA: TGTGCCAGTTCGGGACAGGGAAACACCATATATTTT. Protein: CASSGQGNTIYF.

The V gene is TRBV12-3 or TRBV12-4, the J gene TRBJ1-1; D is uncertain. This CDR3 is built from 12 residues. V lost 5 bases and J 7 bases, leaving 11 bases between the germline ends. CDR3 amino acids: CASSLGPGEAFF. CDR3 in DNA: TGTGCCAGCAGTCTTGGTCCCGGTGAAGCTTTCTTT.

V usage is TRBV19 and J usage is TRBJ1-1, with D maybe TRBD1 (5 bases). Germline V gene sequence: CDR1 LNHDA, CDR2 SQIVND (reference sequence). Trimming left V 4 bases short and J 1 base short, with 16 bases between. The CDR3 is 16 residues long. CDR3 nucleotide sequence: TGTGCCAGTAGTACTAACCGGGACCTTGGGAACACTGAAGCTTTCTTT. Translated: CASSTNRDLGNTEAFF. The full variable domain, its missing parts supplied by reference TRBV19 and TRBJ1-1, is DGGITQSPKYLFRKEGQNVTLSCEQNLNHDAMYWYRQDPGQGLRLIYYSQIVNDFQKGDIAEGYSVSREKKESFPLTVTSAQKNPTAFYLCASSTNRDLGNTEAFFGQGTRLTVV.

The gene calls are TRBV27 and TRBJ2-7, with D perhaps TRBD1 (6 bases). The ends were cut back, 5 bases at V and 9 bases at J, with 14 bases in the middle. The CDR3 is 12 amino acids. CDR1 MNHEY and CDR2 SMNVEV come from the germline V gene (reference sequence). Written as DNA, the CDR3 is TGTGCCAGCAGTCTACAGGGCTTCGGGCAGTACTTC. Amino acid sequence: CASSLQGFGQYF.

Turning to this clone: Different DNA sequences within this sample yield the same CDR3. CDR3: CASSPRGPEAFF. Here the CDR3 DNA reads TGTGCCAGCTCACCACGAGGGCCCGAAGCTTTCTTT. V is TRBV18 and J is TRBJ1-1; D is unresolved. The germline V gene has CDR1 KGHSH and CDR2 LQKENI. This CDR3 comprises 12 residues. The V and J ends lost 1 base and 8 bases respectively, with 8 bases between them.

This clone showed up just once. The chain joins TRBV3-1 (or the pseudogene TRBV3-2) to TRBJ2-1, with 11 bases aligning to TRBD2. Germline values: CDR1 LGHDT, CDR2 YNNKEL (reference sequence). The CDR3 contains 15 residues. J was trimmed by 5 bases and V by 4 bases; bases with no gene match: 4. This CDR3 reads CASSPIAGGDNEQFF. CDR3 in DNA: TGTGCCAGCAGCCCAATAGCGGGGGGGGACAATGAGCAGTTCTTC.

The chain links TRBV27 to TRBJ2-2, with a weak D call TRBD1 (5 bases). Trimming left V 1 base short and J 2 bases short, with 11 bases between. The CDR3 has 16 amino acids. CDR1 MNHEY and CDR2 SMNVEV come from the germline V gene (reference sequence). The CDR3 spells CASSLWSRENTGELFF. The CDR3 nucleotides are TGTGCCAGCAGTTTATGGTCCAGGGAAAACACCGGGGAGCTGTTTTTT.

The chain joins TRBV5-6 to TRBJ2-7; 9 bases agree with TRBD1. The CDR3 runs to 16 residues. The ends lost 4 bases at V and 2 bases at J; junction bases unmatched: 10. The V gene's germline CDR1 is SGHDT and CDR2 YYEEEE. DNA of the CDR3: TGTGCCAGCAGCCCGTCCGGGACAGGGCCAGCCTACGAGCAGTACTTC. Its protein product is CASSPSGTGPAYEQYF.